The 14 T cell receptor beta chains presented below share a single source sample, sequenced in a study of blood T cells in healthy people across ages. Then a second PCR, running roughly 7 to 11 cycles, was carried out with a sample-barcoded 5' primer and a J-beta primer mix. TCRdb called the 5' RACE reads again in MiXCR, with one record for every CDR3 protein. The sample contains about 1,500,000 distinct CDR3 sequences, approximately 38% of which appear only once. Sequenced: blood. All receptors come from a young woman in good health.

The DNA of the CDR3 is TGTGCCAGCAGTTTGTTTCGGGAGGGGAAAACCGGGGAGCTGTTTTTT. This translates into CASSLFREGKTGELFF. This chain connects TRBV28 to TRBJ2-2; 8 bases map to TRBD2. V was clipped by 3 bases and J by 5 bases; unmatched bases: 8. CDR3 length equals 16 residues. The germline gives CDR1 MDHEN, CDR2 SYDVKM.

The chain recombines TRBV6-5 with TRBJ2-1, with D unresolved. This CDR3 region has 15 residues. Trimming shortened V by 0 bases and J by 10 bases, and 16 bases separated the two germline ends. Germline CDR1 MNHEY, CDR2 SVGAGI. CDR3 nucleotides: TGTGCCAGCAGTTACTCGGCAGCACCGTCCTACGAGCAGTTCTTC. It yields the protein CASSYSAAPSYEQFF.

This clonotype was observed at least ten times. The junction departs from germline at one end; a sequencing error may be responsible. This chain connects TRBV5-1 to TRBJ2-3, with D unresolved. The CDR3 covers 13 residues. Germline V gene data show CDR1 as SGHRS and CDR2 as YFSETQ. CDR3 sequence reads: CASSLLGPDTQYF. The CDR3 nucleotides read TGTGCCAGCAGCTTACTGGGTCCAGATACGCAGTATTTT.

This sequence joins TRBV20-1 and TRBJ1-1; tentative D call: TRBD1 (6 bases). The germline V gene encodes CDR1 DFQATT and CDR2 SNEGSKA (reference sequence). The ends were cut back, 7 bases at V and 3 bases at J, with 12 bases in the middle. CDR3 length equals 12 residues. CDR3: CSGGTGYTEAFF. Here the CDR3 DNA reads TGCAGTGGGGGTACAGGGTACACTGAAGCTTTCTTT.

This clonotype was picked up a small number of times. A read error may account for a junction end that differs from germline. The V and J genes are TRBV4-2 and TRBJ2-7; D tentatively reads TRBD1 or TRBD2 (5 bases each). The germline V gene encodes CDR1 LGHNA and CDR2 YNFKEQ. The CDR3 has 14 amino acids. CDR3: CASSQVGDSYEQYF. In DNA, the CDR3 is TGCGCCAGCAGCCAAGTGGGGGACTCCTACGAGCAGTACTTC.

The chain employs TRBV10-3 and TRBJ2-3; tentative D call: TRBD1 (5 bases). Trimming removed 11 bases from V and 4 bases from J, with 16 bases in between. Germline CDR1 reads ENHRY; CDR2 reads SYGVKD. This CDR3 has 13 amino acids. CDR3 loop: CAASRAGPDTQYF. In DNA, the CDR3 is TGTGCCGCCAGCAGGGCTGGTCCAGATACGCAGTATTTT.

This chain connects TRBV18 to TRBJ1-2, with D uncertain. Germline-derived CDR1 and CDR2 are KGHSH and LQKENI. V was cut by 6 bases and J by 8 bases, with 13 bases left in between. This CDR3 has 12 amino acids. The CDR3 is CASSLENRGYTF. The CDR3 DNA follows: TGTGCCAGCTCCCTCGAAAACCGGGGCTACACCTTC.

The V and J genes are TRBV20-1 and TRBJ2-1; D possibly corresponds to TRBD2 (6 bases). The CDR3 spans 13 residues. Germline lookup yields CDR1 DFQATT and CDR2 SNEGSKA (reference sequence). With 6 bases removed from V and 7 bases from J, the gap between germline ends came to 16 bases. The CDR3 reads CSAAGSLWNEQFF. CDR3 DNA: TGCAGTGCCGCCGGGAGCCTGTGGAATGAGCAGTTCTTC.

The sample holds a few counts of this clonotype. The CDR3 nucleotides are TGTGGCACAGCTGGGGTCTCTTACACCGGGGAGCTGTTTTTT. Translated: CGTAGVSYTGELFF. The rearrangement links TRBV7-2 to TRBJ2-2, with unresolved D. This CDR3 has 14 residues. Germline CDR1 reads SGHTA; CDR2 reads FQGNSA.

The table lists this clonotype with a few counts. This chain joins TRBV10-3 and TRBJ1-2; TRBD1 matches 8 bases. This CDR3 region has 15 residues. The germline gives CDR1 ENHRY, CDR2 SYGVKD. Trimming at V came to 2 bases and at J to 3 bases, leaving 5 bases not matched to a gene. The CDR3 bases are TGTGCCATCAGTGAGAGTGCAGGGGGCGACTATGGCTACACCTTC. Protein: CAISESAGGDYGYTF.

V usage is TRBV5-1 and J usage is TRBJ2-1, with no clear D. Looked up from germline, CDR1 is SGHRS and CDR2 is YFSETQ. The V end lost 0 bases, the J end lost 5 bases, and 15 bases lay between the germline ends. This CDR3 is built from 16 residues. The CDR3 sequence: CASSLGVEQPNNEQFF. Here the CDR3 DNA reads TGCGCCAGCAGCTTGGGTGTTGAGCAACCGAACAATGAGCAGTTCTTC.

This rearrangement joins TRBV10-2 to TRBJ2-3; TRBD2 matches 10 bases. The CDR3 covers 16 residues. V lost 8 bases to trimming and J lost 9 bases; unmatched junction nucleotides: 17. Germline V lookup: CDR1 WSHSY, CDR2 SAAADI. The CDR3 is CASLVASGGPQGTQYF. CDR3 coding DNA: TGCGCCAGCTTGGTTGCTAGCGGGGGCCCACAGGGGACGCAGTATTTT.

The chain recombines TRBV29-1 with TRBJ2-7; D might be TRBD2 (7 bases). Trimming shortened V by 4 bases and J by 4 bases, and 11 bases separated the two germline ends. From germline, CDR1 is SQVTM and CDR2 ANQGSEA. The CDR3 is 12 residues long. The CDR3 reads CSVGAGAYEQYF. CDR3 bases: TGCAGCGTTGGTGCGGGGGCATACGAGCAGTACTTC.

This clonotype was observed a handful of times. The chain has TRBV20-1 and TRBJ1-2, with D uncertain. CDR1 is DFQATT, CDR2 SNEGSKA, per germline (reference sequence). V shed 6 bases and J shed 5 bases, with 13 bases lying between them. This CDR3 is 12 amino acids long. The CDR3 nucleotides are TGCAGTGCCATAGTCGGATCGTATGGCTACACCTTC. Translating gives CSAIVGSYGYTF.